These 29 T cell receptor beta chains originate from one sample sequenced in a study of T-cell memory formation after mild COVID-19. TCRdb used MiXCR to reprocess the 5' RACE reads, holding one entry per CDR3 protein. The data hold about 210,000 distinct CDR3 sequences, with 27% observed a single time. Sequencing was performed on PBMCs or a T cell subset sorted from them (not recorded which). The receptors shown here come from an adult woman who had mild COVID-19 (a few samples of this study predate the infection). Cell type and time point are not known.

V gene TRBV7-8 combines with J gene TRBJ2-5; 10 bases match TRBD2. The CDR3 sequence is 13 residues long. Germline trimming cut 5 bases from V and 5 bases from J; bases unmatched to any gene: 2. From germline, CDR1 is SGHVS and CDR2 FQNEAQ. The DNA of the CDR3 is TGTGCCAGCAGCAGGGGACTAGCGGAGACCCAGTACTTC. Its translation: CASSRGLAETQYF.

A few counts support this clonotype. The chain combines TRBV11-2 with TRBJ2-7; D remains unclear. Germline V gene lookup returns CDR1 SGHAT and CDR2 FQNNGV. The CDR3 contains 13 residues. The ends were cut back, 0 bases at V and 2 bases at J, with 5 bases in the middle. The DNA for the CDR3 is TGTGCCAGCAGCTTAGACCCAGCCTACGAGCAGTACTTC. Translating gives CASSLDPAYEQYF.

At least ten counts were recorded for this clonotype. The V and J genes are TRBV7-9 and TRBJ1-2; D is undetermined. V shed 5 bases and J shed 4 bases, with 8 bases lying between them. The CDR3 spans 12 residues. Germline V lookup: CDR1 SEHNR, CDR2 FQNEAQ (reference sequence). CDR3 DNA sequence: TGTGCCAGCAGCCCGGCAAGCTATGGCTACACCTTC. As protein: CASSPASYGYTF. Full variable domain (outside the CDR3, taken from reference TRBV7-9 and TRBJ1-2): DTGVSQNPRHKITKRGQNVTFRCDPISEHNRLYWYRQTLGQGPEFLTYFQNEAQLEKSRLLSDRFSAERPKGSFSTLEIQRTEQGDSAMYLCASSPASYGYTFGSGTRLTVV.

V and J are TRBV5-1 and TRBJ2-7; perhaps TRBD1 as D (6 bases). CDR1 is SGHRS, CDR2 YFSETQ, per germline. The germline V and J ends were trimmed by 2 bases and 5 bases, with 11 bases remaining between them. The CDR3 loop spans 13 amino acids. The DNA of the CDR3 is TGCGCCAGCAGCTTACAGGGATCGAACGAGCAGTACTTC. This encodes CASSLQGSNEQYF.

The chain has TRBV10-3 and TRBJ1-5; no firm D call. The CDR3 has 17 residues. CDR1 and CDR2 (germline): ENHRY, SYGVKD. The V and J ends lost 0 bases and 2 bases respectively, with 14 bases between them. CDR3 in DNA: TGTGCCATCAGTGAGTCAGAGAGCGACTTAGGCAATCAGCCCCAGCATTTT. It specifies CAISESESDLGNQPQHF.

The chain uses TRBV7-2 and TRBJ2-3, with no clear D. Germline values: CDR1 SGHTA, CDR2 FQGNSA. Trimming took 3 bases from V and 4 from J, leaving 8 bases between them. The CDR3 contains 13 residues. CDR3 nucleotide sequence: TGTGCCAGCAGCTTGGTGGCGGCAGATACGCAGTATTTT. It codes for CASSLVAADTQYF.

This chain links TRBV4-2 with TRBJ2-7; 12 bases are shared with TRBD2. This CDR3 region has 17 residues. Per the germline V gene, CDR1 is LGHNA and CDR2 is YNFKEQ. Losses at the gene ends were 4 bases for V and 2 bases for J; bases not matched to a gene: 9. CDR3 residues: CASSPAVTSGRTYEQYF. As DNA, the CDR3 is TGTGCCAGCAGCCCAGCGGTCACTAGCGGGAGGACCTACGAGCAGTACTTC.

The rearrangement links TRBV24-1 to TRBJ2-1; D is uncertain. Germline CDR1 and CDR2: KGHDR and SFDVKD. V was shortened by 4 bases and J by 7 bases, with 16 bases between the two germline ends. The CDR3 runs 15 residues. The CDR3 DNA reads TGTGCCACCAGTGACCCCCGGGTGCCTAAGAATGAGCAGTTCTTC. This sequence encodes CATSDPRVPKNEQFF.

This clonotype has a handful of counts. This CDR3 is CASSHEMGAVNIQYF. The DNA of the CDR3 is TGCGCCAGCAGCCACGAAATGGGGGCCGTAAACATTCAGTACTTC. The chain joins TRBV5-1 to TRBJ2-4, with D tentatively TRBD1 (6 bases). There are 15 residues in the CDR3. CDR1 is SGHRS and CDR2 is YFSETQ in the germline V gene. Deletions cut 4 bases from V and 6 bases from J, with 17 bases between. Filled out from reference TRBV5-1 and TRBJ2-4, the complete variable domain reads KAGVTQTPRYLIKTRGQQVTLSCSPISGHRSVSWYQQTPGQGLQFLFEYFSETQRNKGNFPGRFSGRQFSNSRSEMNVSTLELGDSALYLCASSHEMGAVNIQYFGAGTRLSVL.

On this clonotype itself: A much more abundant neighbour one base away suggests this may be a read error. The rearrangement uses TRBV5-6 and TRBJ2-7; 8 nucleotides line up with TRBD1. The ends lost 4 bases at V and 3 bases at J; junction bases unmatched: 6. Germline values: CDR1 SGHDT, CDR2 YYEEEE. The CDR3 has 14 amino acids. The CDR3 DNA sequence: TGTGCCAGCAGCCCCCGGGACAGGAACTACGAGCAGTACTTC. This sequence encodes CASSPRDRNYEQYF.

This rearrangement joins TRBV15 to TRBJ1-6; a weak D match, TRBD1 (6 bases). CDR1 and CDR2 from the germline V gene are LNHNV and YYDKDF (reference sequence). The V and J ends lost 2 bases and 0 bases respectively, with 14 bases between them. CDR3 size: 18 residues. CDR3 loop: CATSRRDTAGSYNSPLHF. The CDR3, as DNA: TGTGCCACCAGCAGACGGGACACGGCGGGCTCCTATAATTCACCCCTCCACTTT.

This clonotype showed up just a few times. The rearrangement joins TRBV19 to TRBJ2-1; tentative D call: TRBD1 (7 bases). V was clipped by 5 bases and J by 2 bases, with 13 bases between them. Looked up from germline, CDR1 is LNHDA and CDR2 is SQIVND (reference sequence). The CDR3 runs 15 residues. Here the CDR3 reads CASSAQGGTYNEQFF. CDR3 DNA: TGTGCCAGTAGTGCCCAGGGGGGAACCTACAATGAGCAGTTCTTC.

There are a few counts of this clonotype. The chain employs TRBV5-5 and TRBJ2-7; 11 positions match TRBD2. The CDR3 extends over 14 amino acids. The germline V gene has CDR1 SGHKS and CDR2 YYEKEE (reference sequence). V lost 6 bases and J lost 0; bases outside the gene matches: 2. Here the CDR3 reads CASTGLAGSYEQYF. In nucleotides, the CDR3 is TGTGCCAGCACCGGACTAGCGGGCTCCTACGAGCAGTACTTC.

The rearrangement links TRBV5-4 to TRBJ2-7; D possibly corresponds to TRBD2 (6 bases). V dropped 0 bases and J dropped 2 bases, with 15 bases sitting between them. Germline CDR1 is SGHNT and CDR2 is YYREEE (reference sequence). This CDR3 contains 16 residues. The CDR3 here is CASSLAMAGRPYEQYF. As DNA, the CDR3 is TGTGCCAGCAGCTTGGCCATGGCGGGGCGGCCCTACGAGCAGTACTTC.

The genes are TRBV28 and TRBJ2-7; possibly TRBD2 for D (6 bases). This CDR3 spans 12 amino acids. The V gene's germline CDR1 is MDHEN and CDR2 SYDVKM. V lost 6 bases and J 4 bases, leaving 10 bases between the germline ends. CDR3 nucleotide sequence: TGTGCCAGCAGCTCAGGGACTTACGAGCAGTACTTC. Its protein is CASSSGTYEQYF.

This chain uses TRBV7-9 with TRBJ1-3; 7 nucleotides match TRBD1. After removal of 4 bases from V and 4 bases from J, the junction contained 16 bases not matched to a gene. The CDR3 contains 18 residues. CDR1 and CDR2 from the germline V gene are SEHNR and FQNEAQ (reference sequence). The CDR3 sequence: CASSSPPGQDRTGNTIYF. DNA of the CDR3: TGTGCCAGCAGCTCGCCCCCTGGACAGGACAGGACAGGAAACACCATATATTTT.

This clonotype was recorded once. CDR3 protein: CASSAPKGGTETASSYNEQFF. CDR3 sequence (DNA): TGTGCCAGCAGTGCCCCCAAAGGCGGGACAGAAACCGCGAGCTCCTACAATGAGCAGTTCTTC. This rearrangement joins TRBV2 to TRBJ2-1, with TRBD1 as a possible D gene (7 bases). Germline-derived CDR1 and CDR2 are SNHLY and FYNNEI. The germline V and J ends were trimmed by 4 bases and 0 bases, with 28 bases remaining between them. This CDR3 has 21 amino acids. Full variable domain (rest looked up from reference TRBV2 and TRBJ2-1): EPEVTQTPSHQVTQMGQEVILRCVPISNHLYFYWYRQILGQKVEFLVSFYNNEISEKSEIFDDQFSVERPDGSNFTLKIRSTKLEDSAMYFCASSAPKGGTETASSYNEQFFGPGTRLTVL.

The table lists this clonotype with a count of one. The chain uses TRBV9 and TRBJ2-5; 7 bases align to TRBD2. CDR1 and CDR2 from the germline V gene are SGDLS and YYNGEE. This CDR3 comprises 18 residues. The ends lost 2 bases at V and 3 bases at J; junction bases unmatched: 16. DNA of the CDR3: TGTGCCAGCAGCGTTAGTCTGGTCGGCGGGAGCGGGGAAGAGACCCAGTACTTC. Protein: CASSVSLVGGSGEETQYF.

The V call is TRBV12-3 or TRBV12-4, the J call TRBJ2-7; D is undetermined. Trimming took 0 bases from V and 6 from J, leaving 9 bases between them. CDR3 length: 13 residues. The CDR3: CASSLAPVSEQYF. The DNA of the CDR3 is TGTGCCAGCAGTTTAGCACCAGTCAGCGAGCAGTACTTC.

The chain uses TRBV20-1 and TRBJ2-3; TRBD2 matches at 9 bases. The germline V gene encodes CDR1 DFQATT and CDR2 SNEGSKA (reference sequence). The CDR3 loop spans 17 amino acids. V was pared by 0 bases and J by 5 bases, with 12 bases of the junction left unmatched. This chain's CDR3 is CSARDAGTSPKGDTQYF. The CDR3 nucleotides read TGCAGTGCTAGAGACGCCGGGACTAGCCCCAAGGGAGATACGCAGTATTTT.

The V gene is TRBV5-1, the J gene TRBJ1-2; no reliable D call. CDR3 length: 14 residues. Germline V gene lookup returns CDR1 SGHRS and CDR2 YFSETQ. V lost 0 bases to trimming and J lost 0 bases, with 6 bases between them. CDR3 protein: CASSLDQSNYGYTF. CDR3 sequence (DNA): TGCGCCAGCAGCTTGGATCAGTCTAACTATGGCTACACCTTC.

In its sample, this clonotype was seen a few times. This rearrangement joins TRBV18 to TRBJ1-5, with D tentatively TRBD1 (5 bases). CDR1 and CDR2 from the germline V gene are KGHSH and LQKENI. V was clipped by 3 bases and J by 0 bases, with 9 bases between them. The length of the CDR3 is 15 residues. The CDR3: CASSPDSYSNQPQHF. The CDR3 DNA is TGTGCCAGCTCACCCGACAGCTATAGCAATCAGCCCCAGCATTTT.

This clonotype was detected a few times. J is TRBJ2-7 and V is TRBV5-1; D perhaps matches TRBD2 (5 bases). V was pared by 0 bases and J by 3 bases, with 7 bases between. This CDR3 is 13 amino acids long. CDR1 is SGHRS, CDR2 YFSETQ, per germline. CDR3: CASSLAGNYEQYF. The CDR3 region has the DNA TGCGCCAGCAGCTTGGCCGGGAACTACGAGCAGTACTTC.

The chain has TRBV7-9 and TRBJ1-1; D not resolved. V lost 2 bases and J 1 base, leaving 5 bases between the germline ends. This CDR3 has 13 amino acids. Germline CDR1 and CDR2: SEHNR and FQNEAQ (reference sequence). The chain's CDR3 is CASSLMGNTEAFF. CDR3 DNA sequence: TGTGCCAGCAGCTTAATGGGGAACACTGAAGCTTTCTTT.

The chain employs TRBV7-2 and TRBJ1-6, with D uncertain. This CDR3 has 15 residues. Germline V gene data show CDR1 as SGHTA and CDR2 as FQGNSA. V lost 3 bases to trimming and J lost 0 bases, with 6 bases between them. CDR3 DNA sequence: TGTGCCAGCAGCTTTGCCAGCTCCTATAATTCACCCCTCCACTTT. Its translation is CASSFASSYNSPLHF. The full variable domain, in which reference TRBV7-2 and TRBJ1-6 provide the parts outside the CDR3, is GAGVSQSPSNKVTEKGKDVELRCDPISGHTALYWYRQSLGQGLEFLIYFQGNSAPDKSGLPSDRFSAERTGGSVSTLTIQRTQQEDSAVYLCASSFASSYNSPLHFGNGTRLTVT.

This clonotype was seen once. The chain combines TRBV9 with TRBJ2-7, with 7 positions matching TRBD2. Trimming at V came to 0 bases and at J to 5 bases, leaving 8 bases not matched to a gene. CDR1 is SGDLS, CDR2 YYNGEE, per germline. This CDR3 has 15 amino acids. CDR3 DNA: TGTGCCAGCAGCGTAGGACTAGCTCCCGAGAACGAGCAGTACTTC. It specifies CASSVGLAPENEQYF.

This clonotype was seen only a few times. The chain uses TRBV29-1 and TRBJ2-3; 11 bases agree with TRBD1. V shed 3 bases and J 9 bases; nucleotides not matched to a gene: 8. From germline, CDR1 is SQVTM and CDR2 ANQGSEA. The CDR3 sequence is 14 residues long. The CDR3 loop is CSVDRTGGPTTQYF. For the CDR3, the DNA is TGCAGCGTTGACCGGACAGGGGGCCCTACCACGCAGTATTTT.

The J gene is TRBJ2-2, the V gene TRBV29-1; no firm D call. The germline V gene has CDR1 SQVTM and CDR2 ANQGSEA. Trimming removed 3 bases from V and 8 bases from J, with 16 bases in between. This CDR3 is built from 14 residues. In DNA, the CDR3 is TGCAGCGTTGACCCAGGATCCCCGGCAGGGGAGCTGTTTTTT. Its protein is CSVDPGSPAGELFF.

The chain has TRBV12-3 or TRBV12-4 and TRBJ1-1, with D perhaps TRBD1 (6 bases). Trimming removed 6 bases from V and 11 bases from J, with 16 bases in between. CDR3 size: 12 residues. The CDR3 bases are TGTGCCAGCAGCAACCTCGGGGGGCTGGCTTTCTTT. It translates to CASSNLGGLAFF.